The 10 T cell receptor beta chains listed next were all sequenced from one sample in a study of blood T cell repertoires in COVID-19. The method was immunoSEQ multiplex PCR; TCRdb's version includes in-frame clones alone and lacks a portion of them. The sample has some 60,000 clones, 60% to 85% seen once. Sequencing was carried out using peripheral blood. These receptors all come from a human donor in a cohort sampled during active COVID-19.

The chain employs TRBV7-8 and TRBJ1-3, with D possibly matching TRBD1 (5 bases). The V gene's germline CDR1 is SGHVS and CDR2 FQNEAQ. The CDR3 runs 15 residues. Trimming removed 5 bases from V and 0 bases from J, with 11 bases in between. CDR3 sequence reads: CASSLGTYSGNTIYF. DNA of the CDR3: TGTGCCAGCAGCCTAGGGACTTACTCTGGAAACACCATATATTTT.

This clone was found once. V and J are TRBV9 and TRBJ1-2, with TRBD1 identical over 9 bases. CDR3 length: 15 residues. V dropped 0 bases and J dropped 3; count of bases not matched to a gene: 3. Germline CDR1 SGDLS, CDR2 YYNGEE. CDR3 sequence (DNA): TGTGCCAGCAGCGTAGGGGACAGGGTAGACTATGGCTACACCTTC. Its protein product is CASSVGDRVDYGYTF.

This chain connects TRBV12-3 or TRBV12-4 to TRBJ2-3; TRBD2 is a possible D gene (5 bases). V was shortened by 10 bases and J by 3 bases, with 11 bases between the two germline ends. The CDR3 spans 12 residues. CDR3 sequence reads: CAIRRATDTQYF. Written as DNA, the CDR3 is TGTGCCATCCGGCGGGCAACAGATACGCAGTATTTT.

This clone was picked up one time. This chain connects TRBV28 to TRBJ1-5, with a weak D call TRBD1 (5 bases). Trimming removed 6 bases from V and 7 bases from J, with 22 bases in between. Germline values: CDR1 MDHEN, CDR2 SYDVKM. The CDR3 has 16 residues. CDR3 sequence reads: CASRRIGAVNKQPQHF. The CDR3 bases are TGTGCCAGCAGGCGAATTGGGGCGGTGAATAAACAGCCCCAGCATTTT. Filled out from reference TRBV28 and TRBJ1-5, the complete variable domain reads DVKVTQSSRYLVKRTGEKVFLECVQDMDHENMFWYRQDPGLGLRLIYFSYDVKMKEKGDIPEGYSVSREKKERFSLILESASTNQTSMYLCASRRIGAVNKQPQHFGDGTRLSIL.

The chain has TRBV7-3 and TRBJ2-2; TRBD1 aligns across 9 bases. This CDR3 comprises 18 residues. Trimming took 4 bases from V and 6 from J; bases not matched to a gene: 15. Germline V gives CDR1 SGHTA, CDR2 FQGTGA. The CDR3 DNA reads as TGTGCCAGCAGCTCCACAGGGGGCGTATTGGTTCGCGCCGGGGAGCTGTTTTTT. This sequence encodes CASSSTGGVLVRAGELFF.

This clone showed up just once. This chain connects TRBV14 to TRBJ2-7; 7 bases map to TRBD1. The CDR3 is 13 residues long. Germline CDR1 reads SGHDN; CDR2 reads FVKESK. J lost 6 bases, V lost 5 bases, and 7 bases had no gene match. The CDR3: CASSRKGAAEQYF. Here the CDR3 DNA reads TGTGCCAGCAGCAGAAAGGGGGCGGCCGAGCAGTACTTC.

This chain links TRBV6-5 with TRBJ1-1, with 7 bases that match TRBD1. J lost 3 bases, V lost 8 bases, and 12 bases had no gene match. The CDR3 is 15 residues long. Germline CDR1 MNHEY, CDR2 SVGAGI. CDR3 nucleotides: TGTGCCAGCTTTACGAGGGGGCGAGGGGACACTGAAGCTTTCTTT. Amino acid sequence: CASFTRGRGDTEAFF.

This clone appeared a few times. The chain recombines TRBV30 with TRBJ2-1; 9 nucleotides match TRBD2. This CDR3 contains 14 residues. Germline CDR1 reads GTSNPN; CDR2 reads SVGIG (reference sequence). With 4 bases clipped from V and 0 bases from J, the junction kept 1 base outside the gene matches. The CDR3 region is CAWNSGSSYNEQFF. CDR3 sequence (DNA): TGTGCCTGGAATAGCGGGAGCTCCTACAATGAGCAGTTCTTC.

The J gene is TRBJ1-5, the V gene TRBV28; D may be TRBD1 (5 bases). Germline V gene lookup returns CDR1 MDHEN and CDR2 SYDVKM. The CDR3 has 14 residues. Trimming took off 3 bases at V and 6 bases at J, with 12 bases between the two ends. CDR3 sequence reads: CASSFAGGSQPQHF. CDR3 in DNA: TGTGCCAGCAGTTTTGCGGGGGGAAGTCAGCCCCAGCATTTT.

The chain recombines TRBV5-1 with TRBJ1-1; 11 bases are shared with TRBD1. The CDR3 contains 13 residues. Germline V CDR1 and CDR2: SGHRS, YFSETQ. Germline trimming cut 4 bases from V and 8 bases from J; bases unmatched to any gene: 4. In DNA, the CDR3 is TGCGCCAGCAGCGAGAGGACAGGGGGCGAAGCTTTCTTT. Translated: CASSERTGGEAFF. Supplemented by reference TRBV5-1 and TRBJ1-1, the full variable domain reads KAGVTQTPRYLIKTRGQQVTLSCSPISGHRSVSWYQQTPGQGLQFLFEYFSETQRNKGNFPGRFSGRQFSNSRSEMNVSTLELGDSALYLCASSERTGGEAFFGQGTRLTVV.